This TCR beta chain originates from a study of identical twins. As for this clonotype: Its matching antigen is unknown.

Unique molecular identifiers were present on cDNA, and template switching added a universal primer site. TCRdb used MiXCR to reprocess the 5' RACE reads, holding one entry per CDR3 protein. Among about 530,000 distinct CDR3 sequences listed, around 15% were seen once. Whole-study findings and limits: Excess low generation probability was seen in twin-shared out-of-frame alpha sequences. Abundant beta clonotypes from cord blood bore fewer insertions; memory repertoires lacked this pattern.

Germline V gene lookup returns CDR1 SGHVS and CDR2 FQNEAQ. Trimming cost V 5 bases and J 5 bases, with 13 bases left between them. CDR3 length: 14 residues. This sample was shared with a second study, whose subject was yellow fever vaccine responses in identical twins. Per that paper: Twins showed a vaccine T cell response that reportedly seemed partly convergent, partly personalized.

Sequencing was done on a sample of CD4+ T cells sorted from blood. This TCR was recovered from a woman younger than 30 in good health. V and J are TRBV7-8 and TRBJ1-3; D not certain. CDR3 DNA: TGTGCCAGCAGCCTTTTTCCTGCCAGAAACACCATATATTTT. Translated, it gives CASSLFPARNTIYF.